A selection of T cell receptor beta chains follows, all from one sample in a study of PD-L1 blockade in urothelial cancer. Method: immunoSEQ multiplex PCR; TCRdb's copy keeps in-frame clones and lacks some. This table holds about 45,000 clones, 82% found once. Sequences were derived from PBMCs, sampled around atezolizumab (anti-PD-L1) treatment. The source is a man in his sixties with urothelial cancer. The CDR3 runs from the conserved cysteine through the conserved F or W. Each record gives: J gene, V gene, D gene, clone size, CDR3 protein, CDR3 DNA. A D gene is named only where the DNA matches it firmly. Rows give clone size only sometimes, using once, few, many, or a class for an expanded clone.

TRBJ2-5 | TRBV4-1 | TRBD2 | NA | CASSPYGTSGGPQETQYF | TGCGCCAGCAGCCCTTACGGGACTAGCGGGGGGCCCCAAGAGACCCAGTACTTC
TRBJ2-1 | TRBV11-2 | NA | NA | CASSLVRTTMVDEQFF | TGTGCCAGCAGCTTGGTTCGGACTACCATGGTGGATGAGCAGTTCTTC
TRBJ2-3 | TRBV10-3 | TRBD1 | NA | CAISVSRDRGTDTQYF | TGTGCCATCAGTGTGAGCCGGGACAGGGGGACAGATACGCAGTATTTT
TRBJ1-4 | TRBV29-1 | TRBD1 | NA | CSVIGQDEKLFF | TGCAGCGTGATTGGACAGGATGAAAAACTGTTTTTT
TRBJ1-3 | TRBV6-5 | NA | NA | CASRLGGSGNTIYF | TGTGCCAGCAGATTAGGGGGCTCTGGAAACACCATATATTTT
TRBJ2-3 | TRBV20-1 | NA | NA | CSATDRGTQYF | TGCAGTGCTACCGATAGGGGTACGCAGTATTTT
TRBJ2-7 | TRBV28 | TRBD1 | NA | CASSATGGRYEQYF | TGTGCCAGCAGTGCCACAGGGGGCAGATACGAGCAGTACTTC
TRBJ2-3 | TRBV27 | TRBD1 | NA | CASSAFGTAKGNTQYF | TGTGCCAGCAGTGCTTTCGGGACAGCCAAAGGGAATACGCAGTATTTT
TRBJ1-2 | TRBV7-2 | NA | once | CASSFVGAPRYGYTF | TGTGCCAGCAGCTTTGTGGGCGCACCTCGCTATGGCTACACCTTC
TRBJ2-1 | TRBV7-2 | TRBD2 | NA | CASSLAGLAGAPNEQFF | TGTGCCAGCAGCTTAGCGGGCCTAGCGGGAGCGCCCAATGAGCAGTTCTTC
TRBJ2-1 | TRBV5-1 | TRBD2 | NA | CASSPGLAGFGEQFF | TGCGCCAGCAGCCCGGGACTAGCGGGATTTGGAGAGCAGTTCTTC
TRBJ2-1 | TRBV2 | TRBD2 | NA | CAVPGLAGSEQFF | TGTGCCGTTCCGGGACTAGCGGGATCTGAGCAGTTCTTC
TRBJ2-2 | TRBV4-3 | TRBD2 | NA | CASSQVAGNTGELFF | TGCGCCAGCAGCCAAGTAGCGGGGAACACCGGGGAGCTGTTTTTT
TRBJ2-5 | TRBV14 | NA | once | CASSQALKETQYF | TGTGCCAGCAGCCAAGCTCTAAAAGAGACCCAGTACTTC
TRBJ1-3 | TRBV6-6 | NA | NA | CASSPSGATGNTIYF | TGTGCCAGCAGTCCCTCAGGGGCTACTGGAAACACCATATATTTT
TRBJ1-5 | TRBV27 | TRBD1 | NA | CASRGQGGNQPQHF | TGTGCCAGCAGGGGACAGGGTGGCAATCAGCCCCAGCATTTT
TRBJ2-7 | TRBV5-1 | NA | NA | CASSSLAGTGYEQYF | TGCGCCAGCAGCTCCCTTGCGGGGACGGGCTACGAGCAGTACTTC
TRBJ2-3 | TRBV2 | NA | NA | CASSERAGRRTDTQYF | TGTGCCAGCAGTGAGAGGGCAGGACGTCGCACAGATACGCAGTATTTT
TRBJ2-3 | TRBV4-1 | TRBD1 | NA | CASSQATPTGYRHSTDTQYF | TGCGCCAGCAGCCAAGCAACCCCGACAGGGTACAGGCATAGCACAGATACGCAGTATTTT
TRBJ1-1 | TRBV7-9 | NA | NA | CASSLWAGLGRNTEAFF | TGTGCCAGCAGCTTATGGGCCGGACTGGGTAGGAACACTGAAGCTTTCTTT
TRBJ2-7 | TRBV5-1 | TRBD2 | NA | CASSHRGLAGLGEQYF | TGCGCCAGCAGCCATCGGGGACTAGCGGGTCTAGGGGAGCAGTACTTC
TRBJ1-5 | TRBV5-1 | NA | NA | CASSLDSYSNQPQHF | TGCGCCAGCAGCTTGGACTCGTATAGCAATCAGCCCCAGCATTTT
TRBJ1-2 | TRBV2 | NA | NA | CASSIYRQSYGYTF | TGTGCCAGCAGTATCTACAGACAGTCCTATGGCTACACCTTC
TRBJ1-5 | TRBV2 | NA | once | CASSNGGGSNQPQHF | TGTGCCAGCAGCAATGGGGGCGGGAGCAATCAGCCCCAGCATTTT
TRBJ2-3 | TRBV5-1 | TRBD2 | once | CASSLAGRADTQYF | TGCGCCAGCAGCTTGGCCGGGAGGGCAGATACGCAGTATTTT
TRBJ1-1 | TRBV5-1 | NA | NA | CASSSQGVNTEAFF | TGCGCCAGCAGCTCCCAGGGCGTGAACACTGAAGCTTTCTTT
TRBJ2-2 | TRBV29-1 | NA | NA | CSVDQGYTGELFF | TGCAGCGTTGACCAGGGATACACCGGGGAGCTGTTTTTT
TRBJ1-5 | TRBV6-1 | NA | NA | CASSEHPRLGVPQHF | TGTGCCAGCAGTGAGCACCCCCGACTCGGGGTGCCCCAGCATTTT
TRBJ2-7 | TRBV6-5 | NA | NA | CASSYSSDLSYEQYF | TGTGCCAGCAGTTACTCTAGCGACCTCTCCTACGAGCAGTACTTC
TRBJ2-7 | TRBV13 | NA | NA | CASSLAGFGSGMVKQYF | TGTGCCAGCAGCCTAGCAGGATTCGGTAGCGGAATGGTGAAACAGTACTTC
TRBJ1-2 | TRBV18 | NA | few | CASSTYGVGGEGYTF | TGTGCCAGCTCGACCTACGGGGTCGGGGGGGAAGGCTACACCTTC
TRBJ2-3 | TRBV4-3 | TRBD2 | NA | CASSLAGSTDTQYF | TGCGCCAGCAGCCTAGCGGGTAGCACAGATACGCAGTATTTT
TRBJ2-7 | TRBV29-1 | NA | NA | CSVGVGSEQYF | TGCAGCGTTGGTGTGGGCTCAGAGCAGTACTTC
TRBJ2-1 | TRBV11-1 | TRBD2 | NA | CASSLRVTSGSYNEQFF | TGTGCCAGCAGCTTAAGGGTGACTAGCGGCTCCTACAATGAGCAGTTCTTC
TRBJ2-1 | TRBV6-1 | TRBD2 | once | CASSSGTSGSDEQFF | TGTGCCAGCAGCTCCGGGACTAGCGGGAGTGATGAGCAGTTCTTC
TRBJ2-1 | TRBV7-2 | TRBD2 | NA | CASSLVAGGPDEQFF | TGTGCCAGCAGCTTAGTAGCGGGAGGGCCCGATGAGCAGTTCTTC
TRBJ1-4 | TRBV25-1 | NA | NA | CASSDGQDVKLFF | TGTGCCAGCAGTGATGGGCAGGATGTAAAACTGTTTTTT
TRBJ1-4 | TRBV2 | NA | NA | CASSEVIGIKLFF | TGTGCCAGCAGTGAGGTTATCGGGATTAAACTGTTTTTT
TRBJ2-2 | TRBV7-2 | NA | NA | CASSLRDFNTGELFF | TGTGCCAGCAGCTTAAGGGACTTCAACACCGGGGAGCTGTTTTTT
TRBJ2-7 | TRBV10-1 | TRBD1 | few | CASSEERDRLPYEQYF | TGCGCCAGCAGTGAGGAGAGGGACAGGCTACCCTACGAGCAGTACTTC
TRBJ2-7 | TRBV5-6 | TRBD1 | NA | CASSSHMTGRPYEQYF | TGTGCCAGCAGCTCACATATGACAGGGAGACCCTACGAGCAGTACTTC
TRBJ2-7 | TRBV11-2 | TRBD1 | NA | CASSLNRGGEQYF | TGTGCCAGCAGTTTAAACAGGGGTGGCGAGCAGTACTTC
TRBJ1-1 | TRBV5-1 | NA | few | CASSLSSDSSAFF | TGCGCCAGCAGCTTAAGTTCGGACTCATCGGCTTTCTTT
TRBJ2-2 | TRBV7-8 | TRBD2 | NA | CASSSGTSGLPGELFF | TGTGCCAGCAGCTCCGGGACTAGCGGCCTGCCCGGGGAGCTGTTTTTT
TRBJ1-4 | TRBV7-6 | TRBD1 | NA | CASSTGQGMDEKLFF | TGTGCCAGCAGCACCGGACAGGGAATGGATGAAAAACTGTTTTTT
TRBJ1-4 | TRBV27 | TRBD1 | NA | CASSLFAPRGPNEKLFF | TGTGCCAGCAGTTTATTTGCCCCCAGGGGGCCTAATGAAAAACTGTTTTTT
TRBJ2-4 | TRBV9 | NA | NA | CASSAGAGDKNIQYF | TGTGCCAGCAGCGCAGGGGCGGGTGACAAAAACATTCAGTACTTC
TRBJ2-7 | TRBV7-8 | TRBD2 | NA | CASSVLATSYEQYF | TGTGCCAGCAGCGTACTAGCGACCTCCTACGAGCAGTACTTC
TRBJ2-7 | TRBV4-1 | NA | NA | CASSPTNQGYEQYF | TGCGCCAGCAGCCCTACGAATCAGGGCTACGAGCAGTACTTC
TRBJ1-2 | TRBV28 | TRBD1 | NA | CASSNFGDRDRGAYGYTF | TGTGCCAGCAGTAATTTTGGGGACCGGGACAGGGGGGCTTATGGCTACACCTTC
TRBJ2-4 | TRBV5-1 | TRBD1 | NA | CASSLGMGQGATKNIQYF | TGCGCCAGCAGCTTGGGGATGGGGCAGGGGGCAACCAAAAACATTCAGTACTTC
TRBJ1-1 | TRBV28 | NA | NA | CASSPGGPSTEAFF | TGTGCCAGCAGTCCCGGAGGGCCCTCCACTGAAGCTTTCTTT
TRBJ2-1 | TRBV9 | NA | NA | CASSVRGITNEQFF | TGTGCCAGCAGCGTACGGGGGATAACCAATGAGCAGTTCTTC